What follows are 31 T cell receptor beta chains derived from one specimen sequenced in a study of blood T cells in healthy people across ages (dated by TCRdb to 2014 to 2015). The library came from 5' RACE. Instrument used: Illumina HiSeq 2500. The second PCR ran for about 7 to 11 cycles and used a J-beta primer mix along with a sample-barcoded 5' primer. The public sequencing data were trimmed at Q25 with fastp and processed into clonotypes with MiXCR by TCRdb, which kept only in-frame beta chains. Rows merge per CDR3 protein into single entries with the most common DNA and genes. This sample holds roughly 1,100,000 distinct CDR3 sequences; almost 25% were observed only once. About 0.72% of the sample comes from the top ten. In addition, the sample was reused for a study of T cells of mothers and their children.

Sequenced sample: blood. The receptors here all came from a girl between 2 and 10 years old in good health.

At least ten counts were recorded for this clonotype. The J gene is TRBJ2-3, the V gene TRBV7-9; no definite D call. CDR3 length equals 11 residues. V lost 7 bases and J lost 0, with 2 bases in between. Germline CDR1 reads SEHNR; CDR2 reads FQNEAQ (reference sequence). The CDR3 DNA follows: TGTGCCAGCACTAGCACAGATACGCAGTATTTT. This translates into CASTSTDTQYF.

This chain connects TRBV20-1 to TRBJ2-5; the match to TRBD2 covers 10 bases. This CDR3 contains 16 residues. CDR1 and CDR2 from the germline V gene are DFQATT and SNEGSKA (reference sequence). V was pared by 0 bases and J by 5 bases, with 9 bases of the junction left unmatched. CDR3 bases: TGCAGTGCTAGAGATTATCGAGCGGGAGGGGAGGAGACCCAGTACTTC. Amino acids: CSARDYRAGGEETQYF.

This clonotype showed up many times. J is TRBJ1-4 and V is TRBV28; D unclear. This CDR3 region has 12 residues. The germline V gene has CDR1 MDHEN and CDR2 SYDVKM. Trimming pared 3 bases from V and 11 bases from J, leaving 10 bases between. The CDR3 loop reads CASSFGSGKLFF. Written as DNA, the CDR3 is TGTGCCAGCAGTTTTGGTTCGGGGAAACTGTTTTTT.

This clonotype showed up just a few times. The conserved closing phenylalanine or tryptophan is absent in this CDR3, likely reflecting a read error. The gene calls are TRBV6-2 or TRBV6-3 and TRBJ2-7; no definite D call. Trimming removed 8 bases from V and 4 bases from J, with 9 bases in between. This CDR3 comprises 11 residues. CDR1 MNHEY and CDR2 SVGEGT come from the germline V gene. DNA of the CDR3: TGTGCCAGCCGGAACGGGTACGAGCAGTACCTC. Encoded protein: CASRNGYEQYL.

V usage is TRBV7-6 and J usage is TRBJ2-1, with a weak D call TRBD2 (7 bases). Near its end, the DNA agrees better with TRBJ2-7, so the J call may be wrong. Germline CDR1 is SGHVS and CDR2 is FNYEAQ. The CDR3 is made up of 14 amino acids. The CDR3, as DNA: TGTGCCAGCAGCGGGGGGGCAGACCACTACGAGCAGTACTTC. Translation gives CASSGGADHYEQYF.

This clonotype was observed a few times. The rearrangement joins TRBV27 to TRBJ2-1, with D uncertain. CDR1 and CDR2 (germline): MNHEY, SMNVEV (reference sequence). The CDR3 contains 14 residues. V was clipped by 3 bases and J by 3 bases, with 9 bases between them. CDR3 region: CASSLAPNYNEQFF. CDR3 nucleotides: TGTGCCAGCAGTTTGGCCCCAAACTACAATGAGCAGTTCTTC.

This clonotype was seen a few times. The chain employs TRBV6-5 and TRBJ2-4; 11 nucleotides match TRBD1. V shed 6 bases, J shed 6 bases, and the junction held 7 bases outside the gene matches. Germline lookup yields CDR1 MNHEY and CDR2 SVGAGI. This CDR3 spans 15 amino acids. As DNA, the CDR3 is TGTGCCAGCAGCCCACCGGGGACAGGGGGAAACATTCAGTACTTC. Its translation is CASSPPGTGGNIQYF.

The table lists this clonotype with a few counts. The V call is TRBV2, the J call TRBJ2-2; TRBD1 matches 8 bases. Germline values: CDR1 SNHLY, CDR2 FYNNEI. J lost 1 base, V lost 9 bases, and 4 bases had no gene match. This CDR3 contains 14 residues. CDR3 nucleotide sequence: TGTGCCAGTCGGACAGGGAAGAACACCGGGGAGCTGTTTTTT. This translates into CASRTGKNTGELFF. Full variable domain (remainder filled in from reference TRBV2 and TRBJ2-2): EPEVTQTPSHQVTQMGQEVILRCVPISNHLYFYWYRQILGQKVEFLVSFYNNEISEKSEIFDDQFSVERPDGSNFTLKIRSTKLEDSAMYFCASRTGKNTGELFFGEGSRLTVL.

The chain uses TRBV19 and TRBJ2-7; 8 positions match TRBD2. The J call is doubtful: the DNA matches TRBJ2-1 better. Germline V gene lookup returns CDR1 LNHDA and CDR2 SQIVND (reference sequence). This CDR3 region has 15 residues. CDR3 residues: CASSMRGAGSNEQFF. In nucleotides, the CDR3 is TGTGCCAGTAGTATGCGGGGGGCAGGGAGCAATGAGCAGTTCTTC.

This clonotype was recorded a few times. This chain connects TRBV4-3 to TRBJ1-2, with a tentative D call TRBD1 (5 bases). CDR3 length: 16 residues. The ends were cut back, 0 bases at V and 0 bases at J, with 11 bases in the middle. Germline CDR1 LGHNA, CDR2 YSLEER. The CDR3 nucleotides read TGCGCCAGCAGCCAAGATCGGGGACCTTCTAACTATGGCTACACCTTC. Translating it yields CASSQDRGPSNYGYTF.

The chain has TRBV11-2 and TRBJ2-3, with TRBD2 matching 7 bases. The CDR3 spans 14 residues. CDR1 is SGHAT, CDR2 FQNNGV, per germline. The trim removed 5 bases at V and 3 bases at J, leaving 5 bases unmatched. This CDR3 is CASSLTAGTDTQYF. CDR3 in DNA: TGTGCCAGCAGCCTCACAGCGGGGACAGATACGCAGTATTTT.

This chain connects TRBV7-9 to TRBJ2-5, with TRBD2 matching over 9 bases. The end of the DNA aligns better with TRBJ2-7, so the J call may be wrong. This CDR3 contains 15 residues. CDR1 and CDR2 (germline): SEHNR, FQNEAQ (reference sequence). For the CDR3, the DNA is TGTGCCAGCAGCTTATATCGCGGGAGGGGGTACGAGCAGTACTTC. Translating it yields CASSLYRGRGYEQYF.

This clonotype was observed a handful of times. The rearrangement joins TRBV20-1 to TRBJ1-1; D unclear. CDR1 is DFQATT, CDR2 SNEGSKA, per germline (reference sequence). The CDR3 sequence is 13 residues long. V was cut by 1 base and J by 2 bases, with 8 bases left in between. DNA for the CDR3: TGCAGTGCTAGAGCCCGGGCAAACACTGAAGCTTTCTTT. It is translated as CSARARANTEAFF.

This chain uses TRBV7-3 with TRBJ1-1; D is uncertain. The CDR3 is 13 residues long. Germline CDR1 SGHTA, CDR2 FQGTGA. Deletions cut 2 bases from V and 2 bases from J, with 6 bases between. The CDR3 reads CASSLEFNTEAFF. The CDR3 DNA reads as TGTGCCAGCAGCTTAGAGTTTAACACTGAAGCTTTCTTT.

This clonotype was seen only a few times. The chain links TRBV4-3 to TRBJ1-4; no reliable D call. The CDR3 is 16 residues long. V lost 1 base and J 4 bases, leaving 13 bases between the germline ends. Germline V gene data show CDR1 as LGHNA and CDR2 as YSLEER. CDR3 nucleotides: TGCGCCAGCAGCCAAGCCCGACAAGACCTTAATGAAAAACTGTTTTTT. Its translation is CASSQARQDLNEKLFF.

This clonotype was seen more than once but under ten times. The genes are TRBV19 and TRBJ2-5; unclear D gene. The J call is uncertain, as TRBJ2-7 better fits the DNA end. The CDR3 length is 14 residues. Germline lookup yields CDR1 LNHDA and CDR2 SQIVND (reference sequence). CDR3: CASSDGPPSYEQYF. DNA for the CDR3: TGTGCCAGTAGTGACGGGCCTCCCTCCTACGAGCAGTACTTC.

The chain employs TRBV7-9 and TRBJ2-5, with D hard to call. The CDR3 is 14 amino acids. The germline V gene has CDR1 SEHNR and CDR2 FQNEAQ (reference sequence). Trimming removed 7 bases at V and 3 bases at J, with 15 bases between. CDR3 DNA: TGTGCCAGCACTAGTACGAGCGCTAAAGAGACCCAGTACTTC. As protein: CASTSTSAKETQYF.

The V and J genes are TRBV9 and TRBJ1-2; D is uncertain. V shed 1 base and J shed 6 bases, with 16 bases lying between them. CDR1 and CDR2 (germline): SGDLS, YYNGEE. CDR3 size: 15 residues. The CDR3 sequence: CASSVHPMAKHGYTF. The CDR3 nucleotides are TGTGCCAGCAGCGTACACCCAATGGCGAAACATGGCTACACCTTC.

The chain recombines TRBV7-2 with TRBJ2-2; weak D call: TRBD2 (6 bases). This CDR3 has 15 amino acids. Trimming shortened V by 7 bases and J by 4 bases, and 16 bases separated the two germline ends. CDR1 is SGHTA and CDR2 is FQGNSA in the germline V gene. The CDR3: CASTISGGVTGELFF. DNA for the CDR3: TGTGCCAGCACCATTAGTGGAGGGGTCACCGGGGAGCTGTTTTTT.

The chain is built from TRBV3-1 and TRBJ2-1; TRBD2 aligns across 12 bases. Germline V gene sequence: CDR1 LGHDT, CDR2 YNNKEL (reference sequence). The V gene end was trimmed by 2 bases and the J gene end by 7 bases; junction bases not matched to a gene: 6. CDR3 length: 16 residues. The chain's CDR3 is CASSQRTSGTRNEQFF. For the CDR3, the DNA is TGTGCCAGCAGCCAAAGGACTAGCGGGACGAGAAATGAGCAGTTCTTC.

The chain uses TRBV20-1 and TRBJ2-1, with D perhaps being TRBD1 or TRBD2 (5 bases each). This CDR3 is 14 amino acids long. Looked up from germline, CDR1 is DFQATT and CDR2 is SNEGSKA (reference sequence). V was pared by 8 bases and J by 1 base, with 15 bases between. CDR3 sequence (DNA): TGCAGTCGAAGAAGGGACGGGTCCTACAATGAGCAGTTCTTC. Protein sequence: CSRRRDGSYNEQFF.

V is TRBV12-3 or TRBV12-4 and J is TRBJ1-2; no reliable D call. V shed 4 bases and J shed 0 bases, with 12 bases lying between them. CDR3 length: 15 amino acids. This CDR3 is CASSSGDKSNYGYTF. CDR3 in DNA: TGTGCCAGCAGTTCCGGTGACAAATCTAACTATGGCTACACCTTC.

This clonotype came up many times. This chain uses TRBV6-1 with TRBJ2-5; 9 positions agree with TRBD2. Trimming removed 1 base from V and 0 bases from J; junction bases left unmatched: 0. Germline lookup yields CDR1 MNHNS and CDR2 SASEGT. The CDR3 sequence is 15 residues long. CDR3 sequence reads: CASSEVAGDQETQYF. In DNA, the CDR3 is TGTGCCAGCAGTGAAGTAGCGGGAGACCAAGAGACCCAGTACTTC.

The chain is built from TRBV24-1 and TRBJ2-3, with TRBD1 as a possible D gene (6 bases). The CDR3 sequence is 15 residues long. CDR1 KGHDR and CDR2 SFDVKD come from the germline V gene. Trimming took 5 bases from V and 2 from J, leaving 13 bases between them. The CDR3 bases are TGTGCCACCAGTGGGGGGCCTCCTTACACAGATACGCAGTATTTT. Amino acids: CATSGGPPYTDTQYF.

This clonotype has only a few counts. The V call is TRBV29-1, the J call TRBJ2-5; D is possibly TRBD2 (5 bases). Germline-derived CDR1 and CDR2 are SQVTM and ANQGSEA. V was clipped by 4 bases and J by 5 bases, with 14 bases between them. This CDR3 contains 13 residues. The CDR3 sequence is CSVAGSPGETQYF. DNA of the CDR3: TGCAGCGTTGCCGGCTCTCCGGGGGAGACCCAGTACTTC.

The DNA for the CDR3 is TGTGCCAGCAGTGATTTTCTAGCGGGGGGCCGAGAAGAGACCCAGTACTTC. Protein: CASSDFLAGGREETQYF. The chain combines TRBV6-1 with TRBJ2-5; 11 positions agree with TRBD2. J gave up 3 bases and V 3 bases, and 9 bases lay outside the gene matches. This CDR3 is 17 amino acids long. Germline values: CDR1 MNHNS, CDR2 SASEGT.

The chain has TRBV7-2 and TRBJ2-5, with D perhaps matching TRBD2 (6 bases). The tail of the sequence fits TRBJ2-1 better, so the J call may be wrong. Per the germline V gene, CDR1 is SGHTA and CDR2 is FQGNSA. CDR3 size: 16 residues. The CDR3 here is CASGSPSGSMYNEQFF. CDR3 coding DNA: TGTGCCAGCGGATCCCCCTCCGGGAGTATGTACAATGAGCAGTTCTTC.

This clonotype has a handful of counts. V usage is TRBV28 and J usage is TRBJ1-2, with D possibly TRBD1 on 5 matching bases. Germline V gene lookup returns CDR1 MDHEN and CDR2 SYDVKM. The V gene lost 3 bases and the J gene lost 5 bases, with 16 bases spanning the gap. This CDR3 is 15 amino acids long. The CDR3 nucleotides are TGTGCCAGCAGTTTGAGTTCCGGGACGCAGTATGGCTACACCTTC. This sequence encodes CASSLSSGTQYGYTF.

This clonotype was observed many times. This sequence joins TRBV4-3 and TRBJ2-5, with D maybe TRBD2 (6 bases). The CDR3 is 15 amino acids. Germline CDR1 is LGHNA and CDR2 is YSLEER. Trimming pared 0 bases from V and 4 bases from J, leaving 12 bases between. The CDR3 sequence: CASSQDWTTLETQYF. In nucleotides, the CDR3 is TGCGCCAGCAGCCAAGATTGGACTACCCTAGAGACCCAGTACTTC.

The chain recombines TRBV29-1 with TRBJ1-2, with a weak D call TRBD1 (5 bases). The CDR3 loop spans 12 amino acids. Germline CDR1 and CDR2: SQVTM and ANQGSEA. The ends were cut back, 0 bases at V and 8 bases at J, with 10 bases in the middle. This CDR3 reads CSVEDLGDGYTF. The CDR3 nucleotides read TGCAGCGTTGAAGATCTAGGGGACGGCTACACCTTC.

The chain links TRBV7-2 to TRBJ1-1; D is perhaps TRBD1 (6 bases). Trimming removed 8 bases at V and 0 bases at J, with 19 bases between. Germline V gene data show CDR1 as SGHTA and CDR2 as FQGNSA. The CDR3 consists of 16 residues. In DNA, the CDR3 is TGTGCCAGCCGTGTACAGGGCAGTACCGTGAACACTGAAGCTTTCTTT. Residues: CASRVQGSTVNTEAFF.